These 15 T cell receptor beta chains share one sample of origin, sequenced in a study of CD8+CD57+ T cells in acquired aplastic anemia. Genomic DNA was employed as the template in profiling TCR beta VDJ and CDR3. MiXCR was run by TCRdb on the reads, yielding one entry per CDR3 protein. The table lists about 180,000 distinct CDR3 sequences, 45% to 60% of them singletons, with 10% to 15% in the top ten. Patients included in sequencing had previously demonstrated CD8+CD57+ cell expansion by flow cytometry. The specimen was sorted CD4+, CD8+, or CD8+CD57+ T cells (not recorded which) from PBMCs. Receptor source: a human donor with aplastic anemia.

This chain uses TRBV15 with TRBJ2-5; D is possibly TRBD1 (5 bases). The germline V gene encodes CDR1 LNHNV and CDR2 YYDKDF (reference sequence). V lost 2 bases to trimming and J lost 1 base, with 11 bases between them. The CDR3 runs to 15 residues. The DNA of the CDR3 is TGTGCCACCAGCAGAAACCTAGGGGCCCAAGAGACCCAGTACTTC. Amino acid sequence: CATSRNLGAQETQYF.

The table lists this clonotype with many counts. V and J are TRBV2 and TRBJ1-2, with D perhaps matching TRBD1 (5 bases). This CDR3 comprises 14 residues. CDR1 is SNHLY and CDR2 is FYNNEI in the germline V gene. V was cut by 4 bases and J by 6 bases, with 15 bases left in between. CDR3 DNA sequence: TGTGCCAGCAGTGCAGGAGGGGTCGTGGATGGCTACACCTTC. Encoded protein: CASSAGGVVDGYTF.

The chain recombines TRBV2 with TRBJ1-1, with D possibly being TRBD1 (5 bases). CDR1 and CDR2 from the germline V gene are SNHLY and FYNNEI. V was pared by 6 bases and J by 6 bases, with 14 bases between. CDR3 length: 13 amino acids. The CDR3 DNA is TGTGCCAGCAGGGAGACAGAGATTGCTGAAGCTTTCTTT. It yields the protein CASRETEIAEAFF.

This clonotype was found a few times. This chain uses TRBV15 with TRBJ2-5; no reliable D call. This CDR3 is built from 13 residues. Trimming left V 2 bases short and J 5 bases short, with 9 bases between. CDR1 and CDR2 (germline): LNHNV, YYDKDF (reference sequence). The CDR3 loop is CATSRNIGETQYF. CDR3 bases: TGTGCCACCAGCAGAAACATCGGGGAGACCCAGTACTTC.

This chain joins TRBV7-6 and TRBJ1-2, with 7 bases that match TRBD1. The CDR3 is made up of 15 amino acids. Losses at the gene ends were 3 bases for V and 7 bases for J; bases not matched to a gene: 11. Germline loops: CDR1 SGHVS, CDR2 FNYEAQ. The CDR3 DNA is TGTGCCAGCAGCTTGGGTCAGGCAGGGGGTGTTGGCTACACCTTC. Translation gives CASSLGQAGGVGYTF.

The V gene is TRBV10-3, the J gene TRBJ1-6, with TRBD1 identical over 7 bases. Germline trimming cut 10 bases from V and 5 bases from J; bases unmatched to any gene: 11. CDR1 is ENHRY, CDR2 SYGVKD, per germline. The CDR3 has 15 residues. The CDR3 DNA is TGTGCCACGACGGACCGGGACAGAGATAATTCACCCCTCCACTTT. It is translated as CATTDRDRDNSPLHF.

The V call is TRBV24-1, the J call TRBJ1-1, with TRBD1 as a possible D gene (6 bases). Germline V gene data show CDR1 as KGHDR and CDR2 as SFDVKD. The CDR3 loop spans 14 amino acids. The V end was cut by 2 bases, the J end by 6 bases, with 12 bases between. The CDR3 sequence: CATSDSNRVSEAFF. The CDR3 bases are TGTGCCACCAGTGATTCGAACAGGGTTTCTGAAGCTTTCTTT.

The chain carries TRBV6-1 and TRBJ2-2; 9 bases map to TRBD2. J was trimmed by 4 bases and V by 5 bases; bases with no gene match: 8. In germline, CDR1 is MNHNS, CDR2 SASEGT. There are 16 residues in the CDR3. The CDR3 sequence is CASSRGGAGFTGELFF. The CDR3 coding sequence is TGTGCCAGCAGTCGCGGGGGGGCCGGTTTCACCGGGGAGCTGTTTTTT.

J is TRBJ1-4 and V is TRBV25-1; 7 positions match TRBD1. The CDR3 contains 14 residues. Trimming cost V 5 bases and J 7 bases; bases outside gene matches: 7. CDR1 MGHDK and CDR2 SYGVNS come from the germline V gene. DNA of the CDR3: TGTGCCAGCAGTAGAGGGGGCAAAGGTGAAAAACTGTTTTTT. It encodes CASSRGGKGEKLFF.

The genes are TRBV7-6 and TRBJ1-1; D is perhaps TRBD1 (5 bases). Germline CDR1 and CDR2: SGHVS and FNYEAQ. The V end lost 1 base, the J end lost 2 bases, and 8 bases lay between the germline ends. The CDR3 sequence is 14 residues long. Here the CDR3 reads CASSLGDLNTEAFF. The CDR3 DNA follows: TGTGCCAGCAGCTTAGGGGACCTTAACACTGAAGCTTTCTTT. The full variable domain, rest sourced from reference TRBV7-6 and TRBJ1-1, is GAGVSQSPRYKVTKRGQDVALRCDPISGHVSLYWYRQALGQGPEFLTYFNYEAQQDKSGLPNDRFSAERPEGSISTLTIQRTEQRDSAMYRCASSLGDLNTEAFFGQGTRLTVV.

V is TRBV9 and J is TRBJ2-7, with D perhaps TRBD2 (6 bases). This CDR3 region has 15 residues. Germline V gene sequence: CDR1 SGDLS, CDR2 YYNGEE. Trimming shortened V by 3 bases and J by 0 bases, and 13 bases separated the two germline ends. DNA of the CDR3: TGTGCCAGCAGCGACGGGACTGCGAGCTCCTACGAGCAGTACTTC. Encoded protein: CASSDGTASSYEQYF.

This sequence joins TRBV25-1 and TRBJ2-7; 12 positions match TRBD1. Trimming took 6 bases from V and 5 from J; bases not matched to a gene: 11. The CDR3 loop spans 16 amino acids. Germline V gene data show CDR1 as MGHDK and CDR2 as SYGVNS. CDR3 DNA sequence: TGTGCCAGCAGCCCGGGCTACGGGACAGGGGGCAACGAGCAGTACTTC. It yields the protein CASSPGYGTGGNEQYF.

This clonotype showed up just once. V gene TRBV25-1 combines with J gene TRBJ1-2; 9 bases agree with TRBD1. J gave up 7 bases and V 6 bases, and 15 bases lay outside the gene matches. The CDR3 is 16 residues long. Germline CDR1 MGHDK, CDR2 SYGVNS. The CDR3 DNA reads TGTGCCAGCAGACCGGACAGGGGACTCCCTTTTGGTGGCTACACCTTC. Protein: CASRPDRGLPFGGYTF.

In its sample, this clonotype was seen many times. The rearrangement links TRBV6-5 to TRBJ1-2; 10 nucleotides match TRBD1. Germline CDR1 MNHEY, CDR2 SVGAGI. The CDR3 loop spans 13 amino acids. The ends lost 4 bases at V and 8 bases at J; junction bases unmatched: 4. In nucleotides, the CDR3 is TGTGCCAGCAGTTTCGGGACAGGGGAAGGCTACACCTTC. It yields the protein CASSFGTGEGYTF.

The chain recombines TRBV2 with TRBJ1-5; D unclear. V lost 5 bases, J lost 0 bases, and 8 bases lay in between. The CDR3 totals 14 residues. Germline V lookup: CDR1 SNHLY, CDR2 FYNNEI. The CDR3 bases are TGTGCCAGCAGTTATGGTACTAGCAATCAGCCCCAGCATTTT. Protein product: CASSYGTSNQPQHF.